This T cell receptor beta chain stems from a study of T cell responses to AZD1222 COVID-19 vaccine. CDR1 and CDR2 (germline): SGHTA, FQGTGA. The CDR3 contains 14 residues. V lost 5 bases and J 7 bases, leaving 15 bases between the germline ends. Study-wide findings and caveats: Clonal diversity was possibly underestimated, and white British individuals and females predominated among donors. The study sampled repertoires only after the peak T cell response. At baseline, just five to seven AZD1222 recipients tested seropositive.

The repertoire was sequenced with immunoSEQ multiplex PCR; TCRdb's copy has only in-frame clones and lacks some. This repertoire shows about 56,000 clones, 75% to 90% found once; its top ten account for roughly 16%. For this clone: Its target is unknown.

This chain connects TRBV7-3 to TRBJ2-1; the D call may be TRBD1 or TRBD2 (6 bases each). The TCR sequence derives from an adult in good health. The source was peripheral blood, collected on day 0 of AZD1222 vaccination. This chain's CDR3 is CASSPPGGINEQFF. The CDR3 nucleotides are TGTGCCAGCAGCCCCCCCGGGGGCATAAATGAGCAGTTCTTC.